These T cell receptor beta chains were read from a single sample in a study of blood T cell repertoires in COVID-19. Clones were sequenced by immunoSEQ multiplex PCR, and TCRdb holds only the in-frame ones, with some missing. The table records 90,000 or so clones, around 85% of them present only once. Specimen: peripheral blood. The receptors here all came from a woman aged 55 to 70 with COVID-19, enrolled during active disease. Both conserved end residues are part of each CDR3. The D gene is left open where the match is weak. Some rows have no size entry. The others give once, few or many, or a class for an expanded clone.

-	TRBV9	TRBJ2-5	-	TGTGCCAGCAGCACCCGGACAGGGAGGGCCCAAGAGACCCAGTACTTC	CASSTRTGRAQETQYF
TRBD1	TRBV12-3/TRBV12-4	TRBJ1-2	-	TGTGCCAGCAGTGGACAGGCCTTCTATGGCTACACCTTC	CASSGQAFYGYTF
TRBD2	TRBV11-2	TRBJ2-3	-	TGTGCCAGCAGCCCCCGGGGGGACTTCACAGATACGCAGTATTTT	CASSPRGDFTDTQYF
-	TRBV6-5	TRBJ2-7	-	TGTGCCAGCAGGTCGACTAACTCCTACGAGCAGTACTTC	CASRSTNSYEQYF
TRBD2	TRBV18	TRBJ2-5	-	TGTGCCAGCTCACGTGAGGGAGGGGAGACCCAGTACTTC	CASSREGGETQYF
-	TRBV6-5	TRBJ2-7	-	TGTGCCAGCAGCCCCCCACACGGACACTCCTACGAGCAGTACTTC	CASSPPHGHSYEQYF
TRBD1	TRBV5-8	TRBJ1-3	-	TGTGCCAGCAGCGAAGACAGGGGGCAAGGAAACACCATATATTTT	CASSEDRGQGNTIYF
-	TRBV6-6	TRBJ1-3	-	TGTGCCAGCAGCCGAGGCATCCAGGGGATCTCTGGAAACACCATATATTTT	CASSRGIQGISGNTIYF
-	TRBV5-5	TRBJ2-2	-	TGTGCCAGCAGCCCGGGACTGTCGATATCCGGGGAGCTGTTTTTT	CASSPGLSISGELFF
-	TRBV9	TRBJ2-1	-	TGTGCCAGCAGCACCCGGGACTGGACCTACAATGAGCAGTTCTTC	CASSTRDWTYNEQFF
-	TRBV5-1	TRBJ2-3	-	TGCGCCAGCAGCTTGAGAGCTCCGGTTCCTAGCACAGATACGCAGTATTTT	CASSLRAPVPSTDTQYF
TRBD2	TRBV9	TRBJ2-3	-	TGTGCCAGCAGCGTAGAGGGGACTAGCGGGGGGATAGATACGCAGTATTTT	CASSVEGTSGGIDTQYF
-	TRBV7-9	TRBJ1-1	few	TGTGCCAGCAGCTTGTTGCTCGGAGGGGACACTGAAGCTTTCTTT	CASSLLLGGDTEAFF
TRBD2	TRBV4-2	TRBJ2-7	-	TGTGCCAGCAGCCAAGTTACTAGCGGGGACTCCTACGAGCAGTACTTC	CASSQVTSGDSYEQYF
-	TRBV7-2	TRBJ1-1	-	TGTGCCAGCAGCATTCAACAGAACACTGAAGCTTTCTTT	CASSIQQNTEAFF
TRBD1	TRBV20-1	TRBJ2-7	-	TGCAGTGCTAGTAGGACAGGCTCCTACGAGCAGTACTTC	CSASRTGSYEQYF
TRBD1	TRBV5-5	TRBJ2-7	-	TGTGCCACGGGACAGGGGGTTCGAGAGCAGTACTTC	CATGQGVREQYF
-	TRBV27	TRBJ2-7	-	TGTGCCAGCAGTTTATCCCCCGCGCCCTCCTACGAGCAGTACTTC	CASSLSPAPSYEQYF
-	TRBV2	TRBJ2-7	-	TGTGCCAGCACCTCTGCTAGCTCCTACGGGCAGTACTTC	CASTSASSYGQYF
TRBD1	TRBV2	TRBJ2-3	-	TGTGCCAGCAGTTCCCGACAGGGGGAAAAGCAGTATTTT	CASSSRQGEKQYF
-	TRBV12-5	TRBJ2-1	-	TGTGCTAGTGGTTTGGTACCCGAGCAACCCCTCGCTGAGCAGTTCTTC	CASGLVPEQPLAEQFF
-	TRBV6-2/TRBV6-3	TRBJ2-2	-	TGTGCCAGCAGTTACTCGGGGGGCACCGGGGAGCTGTTTTTT	CASSYSGGTGELFF
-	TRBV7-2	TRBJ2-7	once	TGTGCCAGCAGCTTAGTTGGTTTGGGGGGTGGCGAGCAGTACTTC	CASSLVGLGGGEQYF
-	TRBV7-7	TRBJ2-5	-	TGTGCTAGCAGCTCAGGTTTGGCAGAGACCCAGTACTTC	CASSSGLAETQYF
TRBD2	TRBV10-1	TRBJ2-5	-	TGCGCCAGCAGTCCAGGGACTAGCGGCCAAGAGACCCAGTACTTC	CASSPGTSGQETQYF